This T cell receptor (beta chain) emerged from a study of blood T cell repertoires in COVID-19. At the level of the study: There were acute and convalescent COVID-19 samples, and they came from the United States, Italy and Spain. Sources were T cells, B-cell-depleted T cells, or PBMCs; the material itself was cDNA or gDNA.

As handled by the study authors: Using reference gene primer amplification, nucleated cell counts were estimated. Profiled with immunoSEQ multiplex PCR; TCRdb holds only in-frame clones, not every one. V, J and clone size are taken as reported in that table, and D and trimming were inferred from the DNA itself. The repertoire holds just under 350,000 clones, with about 87% as singletons. Seattle's enrolled individuals joined amid active infection and were then monitored longitudinally. V was clipped by 4 bases and J by 5 bases; unmatched bases: 8. Germline lookup yields CDR1 LGHDT and CDR2 YNNKEL (reference sequence). The CDR3 length is 16 residues.

The chain has TRBV3-1 (or the pseudogene TRBV3-2) and TRBJ2-7; 13 bases line up with TRBD2. Sequencing was done on a sample of peripheral blood. The source of this sequence is a woman between 45 and 60 years old with COVID-19, enrolled during active disease. CDR3 bases: TGTGCCAGCAGCCGGAATGGACTAGCGGGAGAAAACGAGCAGTACTTC. Protein: CASSRNGLAGENEQYF.